This TCR beta chain emerged from a study of T cells in Graves' hyperthyroidism and ophthalmopathy. The study's findings and limits: In the blood, most expanded thyroid clonotypes above 0.001 appeared as well.

V gave up 5 bases and J gave up 4 bases, with 22 bases separating them. The CDR3 totals 16 residues. Germline V gene lookup returns CDR1 DFQATT and CDR2 SNEGSKA (reference sequence). A word on this clonotype: Antigen unknown.

Exclusion of a patient resulted from uncontrolled infection, other autoimmune disease, pregnancy or lactation. Authors of the study amplified TCR beta CDR3 regions from RNA transcripts. When the TCR CDR3 underwent first-round RT-PCR, the HTBI primer set was used. Each CDR3 protein gets one entry after TCRdb re-called the multiplex PCR reads with MiXCR. The data contain some 300,000 distinct CDR3 sequences, roughly 17% of them singletons. This rearrangement joins TRBV20-1 to TRBJ2-3, with a tentative D call TRBD1 (6 bases). Sequenced: blood. This receptor was identified in a man aged 25-45 years with Graves' hyperthyroidism. In DNA form, the CDR3 reads TGCAGTGCTCCTGACAGGTCGTTACCTCTCGCAGATACGCAGTATTTT. As protein: CSAPDRSLPLADTQYF.